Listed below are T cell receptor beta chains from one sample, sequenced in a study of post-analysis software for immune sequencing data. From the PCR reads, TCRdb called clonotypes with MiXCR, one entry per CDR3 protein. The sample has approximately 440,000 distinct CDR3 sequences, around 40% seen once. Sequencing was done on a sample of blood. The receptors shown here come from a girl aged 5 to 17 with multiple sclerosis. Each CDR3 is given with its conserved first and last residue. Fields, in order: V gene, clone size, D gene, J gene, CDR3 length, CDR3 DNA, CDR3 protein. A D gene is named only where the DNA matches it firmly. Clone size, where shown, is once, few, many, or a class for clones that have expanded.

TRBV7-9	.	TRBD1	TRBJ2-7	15	TGTGCCAGTGTAGCCGGGGACAGGGTAACCTACGAGCAGTACTTC	CASVAGDRVTYEQYF
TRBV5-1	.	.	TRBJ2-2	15	TGCGCCAGCAGCTTTCGAGACGGTAACACCGGGGAGCTGTTTTTT	CASSFRDGNTGELFF
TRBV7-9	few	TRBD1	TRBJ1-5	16	TGTGCCAGCAGCTTGTGGACAGGGCTGGGTAATCAGCCCCAGCATTTT	CASSLWTGLGNQPQHF
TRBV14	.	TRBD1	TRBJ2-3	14	TGTGCCAGCAGCCACGACAGGGACACAGATACGCAGTATTTT	CASSHDRDTDTQYF
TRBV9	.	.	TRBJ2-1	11	TGTGCCAGCAGCCCATTAACTGAGCAGTTCTTC	CASSPLTEQFF
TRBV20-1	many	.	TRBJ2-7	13	TGCAGTGCTAGACGGACAGCAGCCTACGAGCAGTACTTC	CSARRTAAYEQYF
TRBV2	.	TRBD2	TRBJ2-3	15	TGTGCCAGCAGTGGGGGACTAGCGATCACAGATACGCAGTATTTT	CASSGGLAITDTQYF
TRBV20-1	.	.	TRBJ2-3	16	TGCAGTGCTAGAGATTCCGGGACTTACCTCACAGATACGCAGTATTTT	CSARDSGTYLTDTQYF
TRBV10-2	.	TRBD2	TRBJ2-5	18	TGCGCCAGCAGTGAGCCCGAAGGGACTAGCGGCCTCCAAGGGACCCAGTACTTC	CASSEPEGTSGLQGTQYF
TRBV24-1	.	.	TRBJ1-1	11	TGTGCCACCAGTGACCGACTTCGCGCTTTCTTT	CATSDRLRAFF
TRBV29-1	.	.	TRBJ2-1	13	TGCAGCGTTGGCCTAGAATTTATGGATGAGCAGTTCTTC	CSVGLEFMDEQFF
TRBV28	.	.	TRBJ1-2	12	TGTGCCAGCACTCCAGGGTATTATGGCTACACCTTC	CASTPGYYGYTF
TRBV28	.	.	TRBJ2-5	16	TGTGCCAGCAGTTCCGGGCCGGGGGCCAAGGTGGAGACCCAGTACTTC	CASSSGPGAKVETQYF
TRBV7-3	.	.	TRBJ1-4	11	TGTGCCAGCAGCTCCCCCCCCTCACTGTTTTTT	CASSSPPSLFF
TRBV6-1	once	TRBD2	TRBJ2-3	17	TGTGCCAGCAGTCGAGGGACTAGCGGGATAGGTGTAGATACGCAGTATTTT	CASSRGTSGIGVDTQYF
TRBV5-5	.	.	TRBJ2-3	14	TGTGCCAGCAGCTTGGAATTGCGGGCGGATACGCAGTATTTT	CASSLELRADTQYF
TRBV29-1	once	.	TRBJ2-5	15	TGCAGCGTTCGCCCCCGGGGAACAGGGCCGGAGACCCAGTACTTC	CSVRPRGTGPETQYF
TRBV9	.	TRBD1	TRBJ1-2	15	TGTGCCAGCAGCACCAGCCCTACAGGGGGCTCTGGCTACACCTTC	CASSTSPTGGSGYTF
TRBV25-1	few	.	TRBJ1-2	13	TGTGCCAGCATGGCAGGTGCCAACTATGGCTACACCTTC	CASMAGANYGYTF
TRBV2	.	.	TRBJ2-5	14	TGTGCCAGCGGTGTGGGCAGGAACCAAGAGACCCAGTACTTC	CASGVGRNQETQYF
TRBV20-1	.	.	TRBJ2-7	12	TGCAGTGCTGCGAGCAAGTCCTACGAGCAGTACTTC	CSAASKSYEQYF
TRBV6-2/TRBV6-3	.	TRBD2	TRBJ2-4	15	TGTGCCAGCGGTTACGGCCTAGCGGGAGTGAGGGAGCAGTACTTC	CASGYGLAGVREQYF
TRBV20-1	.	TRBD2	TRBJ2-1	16	TGCAGTGCTAGAGATTGGGCGGGAGGGCCATACAATGAGCAGTTCTTC	CSARDWAGGPYNEQFF
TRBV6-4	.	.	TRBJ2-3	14	TGTGCCAGCAGTGTGGGGAGAGGCGCAGATACGCAGTATTTT	CASSVGRGADTQYF
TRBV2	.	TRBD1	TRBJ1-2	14	TGTGCCAGCAGTGGGACAGGAGCTAACTATGGCTACACCTTC	CASSGTGANYGYTF
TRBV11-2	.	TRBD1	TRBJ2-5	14	TGTGCCACCCTAGGGGACAGGGTGCAAGAGACCCAGTACTTC	CATLGDRVQETQYF